This TCR beta chain originates from a study of technical replicates of blood from several donors. Clones were read by immunoSEQ multiplex PCR, and TCRdb kept only the in-frame ones, dropping some. The data show 55,000 to 80,000 clones, 85% to 95% seen once. Sequencing was performed on T cells isolated from PBMCs. This sequence was found in a human donor in good health.

The CDR3 region is CASSRQGNYGYTF. CDR3 DNA: TGTGCCAGCAGTCGACAGGGGAACTATGGCTACACCTTC. This chain connects TRBV6-5 to TRBJ1-2; 8 bases line up with TRBD1. Germline CDR1 is MNHEY and CDR2 is SVGAGI. V shed 5 bases, J shed 2 bases, and the junction held 1 base outside the gene matches. This CDR3 is built from 13 residues.